The next 19 T cell receptor beta chains were all read from a single sample in a study of shared clonotypes between healthy human individuals. Profiling relied on immunoSEQ multiplex PCR, and the TCRdb table lists in-frame clones only, not all of them. The sample records about 550,000 clones, nearly 97% being singletons. The naive CD8 fraction comprised CD45RO-negative cells positively selected for CCR7 and excluded terminally differentiated effector memory CD45RA+ cells. Sequencing input: naive CD8+ T cells sorted from blood. Every receptor here comes from a woman in her twenties or thirties in good health.

V gene TRBV29-1 combines with J gene TRBJ2-7, with D possibly matching TRBD1 (6 bases). Per germline, CDR1 SQVTM and CDR2 ANQGSEA. V was trimmed by 4 bases and J by 6 bases, leaving 16 bases between them. CDR3 length: 13 amino acids. This CDR3 reads CSVGGHLESEQYF. DNA for the CDR3: TGCAGCGTTGGGGGACATCTCGAGAGCGAGCAGTACTTC.

The gene calls are TRBV2 and TRBJ2-7; 9 bases align to TRBD2. V was clipped by 4 bases and J by 4 bases; unmatched bases: 11. Looked up from germline, CDR1 is SNHLY and CDR2 is FYNNEI. This CDR3 spans 16 amino acids. The CDR3 is CASSGTRTSEIYEQYF. The CDR3 DNA reads TGTGCCAGCAGTGGAACCCGGACTAGCGAAATTTACGAGCAGTACTTC.

This chain links TRBV5-6 with TRBJ1-1; D is unresolved. The V gene lost 7 bases and the J gene lost 4 bases, with 26 bases spanning the gap. Germline V gene lookup returns CDR1 SGHDT and CDR2 YYEEEE. CDR3 length: 17 residues. The CDR3 bases are TGTGCCAGCGGATTGAGACGGCAGGTACTTCGTGGCACTGAAGCTTTCTTT. Residues: CASGLRRQVLRGTEAFF.

This rearrangement joins TRBV30 to TRBJ1-1, with TRBD1 matching over 8 bases. V was clipped by 0 bases and J by 2 bases; unmatched bases: 2. Germline V CDR1 and CDR2: GTSNPN, SVGIG (reference sequence). CDR3 length: 14 residues. The chain's CDR3 is CAWSVGTGNTEAFF. The CDR3 bases are TGTGCCTGGAGTGTGGGGACAGGCAACACTGAAGCTTTCTTT.

In this sample, this clone turned up a few times. The chain employs TRBV27 and TRBJ1-5; 10 nucleotides match TRBD1. This CDR3 contains 14 residues. Losses at the gene ends were 4 bases for V and 4 bases for J; bases not matched to a gene: 1. Germline V CDR1 and CDR2: MNHEY, SMNVEV (reference sequence). This CDR3 is CASSWGQGNQPQHF. CDR3 nucleotides: TGTGCCAGCAGTTGGGGACAGGGGAATCAGCCCCAGCATTTT.

This clone appeared a single time. The chain has TRBV7-9 and TRBJ2-1, with D possibly TRBD2 on 6 matching bases. With 8 bases removed from V and 4 bases from J, the gap between germline ends came to 21 bases. Germline loops: CDR1 SEHNR, CDR2 FQNEAQ (reference sequence). The CDR3 runs to 16 residues. CDR3 protein: CASGEYWDGGYNEQFF. Written as DNA, the CDR3 is TGTGCCAGCGGGGAATACTGGGACGGGGGTTACAATGAGCAGTTCTTC.

The gene calls are TRBV30 and TRBJ1-5; tentatively, D is TRBD1 (5 bases). V lost 2 bases and J 3 bases, leaving 20 bases between the germline ends. CDR1 and CDR2 (germline): GTSNPN, SVGIG (reference sequence). The CDR3 consists of 17 residues. CDR3 DNA sequence: TGTGCCTGGAGTCACTACGCGGGACTCCCCAACAATCAGCCCCAGCATTTT. This encodes CAWSHYAGLPNNQPQHF.

The V gene is TRBV28, the J gene TRBJ1-5, with 10 bases that match TRBD1. CDR1 and CDR2 (germline): MDHEN, SYDVKM. J lost 3 bases, V lost 2 bases, and 1 base had no gene match. The CDR3 runs to 15 residues. The CDR3 reads CASSLGTGDNQPQHF. The DNA of the CDR3 is TGTGCCAGCAGTTTAGGGACAGGGGACAATCAGCCCCAGCATTTT.

The V call is TRBV27, the J call TRBJ2-7, with D tentatively TRBD2 (5 bases). The V end lost 5 bases, the J end lost 2 bases, and 13 bases lay between the germline ends. This CDR3 region has 14 residues. Germline CDR1 is MNHEY and CDR2 is SMNVEV (reference sequence). The DNA of the CDR3 is TGTGCCAGCAGTGTTGGACGGGGAGCCTACGAGCAGTACTTC. Amino acid sequence: CASSVGRGAYEQYF.

The V call is TRBV27, the J call TRBJ1-1; possibly TRBD1 for D (6 bases). The CDR3 loop spans 15 amino acids. The V gene's germline CDR1 is MNHEY and CDR2 SMNVEV (reference sequence). V was clipped by 6 bases and J by 1 base, with 15 bases between them. For the CDR3, the DNA is TGTGCCAGCAGCTACCGACAGGTCTCGAACACTGAAGCTTTCTTT. This sequence encodes CASSYRQVSNTEAFF.

This clone came up once. The chain is built from TRBV29-1 and TRBJ2-5; TRBD1 might be the D (6 bases). The DNA end is more similar to TRBJ2-7, so the J call may be wrong. This CDR3 region has 12 residues. Germline CDR1 SQVTM, CDR2 ANQGSEA. The CDR3 is CSVGGQTYEQYF. The CDR3 bases are TGCAGCGTAGGAGGACAGACCTACGAGCAGTACTTC.

This clone was seen only once. J is TRBJ2-5 and V is TRBV7-2, with 7 bases matching TRBD1. Germline V gene sequence: CDR1 SGHTA, CDR2 FQGNSA. This CDR3 spans 17 amino acids. J was trimmed by 1 base and V by 5 bases; bases with no gene match: 13. The CDR3 DNA is TGTGCCAGCAGCGTGATTCAGGGGGTTCGGGGCCAAGAGACCCAGTACTTC. Residues: CASSVIQGVRGQETQYF.

J is TRBJ2-3 and V is TRBV2; D gene ambiguous. Germline values: CDR1 SNHLY, CDR2 FYNNEI. V was clipped by 5 bases and J by 2 bases, with 11 bases between them. This CDR3 contains 14 residues. CDR3 sequence: CASSPSRITDTQYF. CDR3 in DNA: TGTGCCAGCAGTCCGTCGCGGATCACAGATACGCAGTATTTT.

V and J are TRBV7-9 and TRBJ1-1; D is ambiguous. Trimming removed 3 bases from V and 2 bases from J, with 10 bases in between. Germline V CDR1 and CDR2: SEHNR, FQNEAQ (reference sequence). CDR3 length equals 14 residues. The DNA for the CDR3 is TGTGCCAGCAGCTTTATAGGATTAAACACTGAAGCTTTCTTT. Residues: CASSFIGLNTEAFF. The entire variable domain, with the rest obtained from reference TRBV7-9 and TRBJ1-1, is as follows: DTGVSQNPRHKITKRGQNVTFRCDPISEHNRLYWYRQTLGQGPEFLTYFQNEAQLEKSRLLSDRFSAERPKGSFSTLEIQRTEQGDSAMYLCASSFIGLNTEAFFGQGTRLTVV.

The V gene is TRBV9, the J gene TRBJ2-1, with a possible D match to TRBD2 (6 bases). Trimming removed 7 bases at V and 9 bases at J, with 14 bases between. Germline loops: CDR1 SGDLS, CDR2 YYNGEE. The CDR3 contains 12 residues. The CDR3 spells CASGRLEAEQFF. The CDR3 DNA reads as TGTGCCAGCGGAAGACTAGAGGCTGAGCAGTTCTTC.

J is TRBJ2-1 and V is TRBV9; 14 bases map to TRBD2. Germline CDR1 is SGDLS and CDR2 is YYNGEE. CDR3 length: 18 amino acids. Unmatched junction bases numbered 7, after V lost 0 bases and J lost 5 bases. The CDR3 loop reads CASSVEGLAGGGDNEQFF. CDR3 in DNA: TGTGCCAGCAGCGTAGAAGGACTAGCGGGAGGAGGGGACAATGAGCAGTTCTTC.

V gene TRBV28 combines with J gene TRBJ1-1; D unresolved. V lost 3 bases and J lost 4, with 9 bases in between. CDR3 size: 13 residues. Per germline, CDR1 MDHEN and CDR2 SYDVKM. In nucleotides, the CDR3 is TGTGCCAGCAGTTTCGTCAGAAGCACTGAAGCTTTCTTT. Translation: CASSFVRSTEAFF.

V gene TRBV28 combines with J gene TRBJ2-7, with 10 nucleotides matching TRBD2. CDR3 length: 15 residues. The germline V gene has CDR1 MDHEN and CDR2 SYDVKM. J gave up 3 bases and V 6 bases, and 8 bases lay outside the gene matches. The CDR3 loop is CASSYRTSGNYEQYF. The DNA of the CDR3 is TGTGCCAGCAGCTACCGGACTAGCGGTAACTACGAGCAGTACTTC.

This chain links TRBV9 with TRBJ2-1, with D unclear. The germline V gene has CDR1 SGDLS and CDR2 YYNGEE. This CDR3 has 15 amino acids. The ends were cut back, 1 base at V and 3 bases at J, with 11 bases in the middle. In DNA form, the CDR3 reads TGTGCCAGCAGCGTACCCGATCCGCACTACAATGAGCAGTTCTTC. This sequence encodes CASSVPDPHYNEQFF.